The rows below give T cell receptor beta chains drawn from one sample of a study of cytomegalovirus exposure and HLA in healthy donors. Using immunoSEQ multiplex PCR, the repertoire was profiled, and TCRdb retains in-frame clones only, with some absent. Reported are approximately 140,000 clones; the ten largest clones contain about 1.7%. The source material was PBMCs. These TCRs come from a woman in her fifties or sixties in good health and CMV-seronegative. The CDR3 runs from the conserved cysteine through the conserved F or W. The D gene is left open where the match is weak.

v_call	d_call	j_call	cdr3_aa	cdr3_nt
TRBV7-2	TRBD1	TRBJ2-1	CASSSQPGTDNEQFF	TGTGCCAGCAGCTCCCAACCCGGGACAGACAATGAGCAGTTCTTC
TRBV7-5	NA	TRBJ2-1	CARSSGDRGGHEQFF	TGTGCCAGAAGCTCCGGGGACAGGGGAGGGCATGAGCAGTTCTTC
TRBV6-1	TRBD2	TRBJ2-1	CASSDIKSSGEYNEQFF	TGTGCCAGCAGTGATATAAAATCTAGCGGGGAGTACAATGAGCAGTTCTTC
TRBV4-1	TRBD2	TRBJ2-1	CASSQDRAGGPVINEQFF	TGCGCCAGCAGCCAAGACCGCGCGGGGGGGCCGGTCATCAATGAGCAGTTCTTC
TRBV10-2	NA	TRBJ1-2	CASPTGGGYTF	TGCGCCAGCCCGACAGGAGGAGGCTACACCTTC
TRBV2	TRBD1	TRBJ1-6	CASRGGQVPNSPLHF	TGTGCCAGCAGGGGGGGACAGGTGCCGAATTCACCCCTCCACTTT
TRBV7-8	NA	TRBJ1-1	CASSFNGNTEAFF	TGTGCCAGCAGCTTCAACGGGAACACTGAAGCTTTCTTT
TRBV28	NA	TRBJ2-7	CASTQTKKGVYEQYF	TGTGCCAGCACCCAAACTAAAAAGGGGGTCTACGAGCAGTACTTC
TRBV7-9	NA	TRBJ1-1	CASSLQGFEGAFF	TGTGCCAGCAGCCTTCAGGGGTTCGAGGGGGCTTTCTTT
TRBV11-3	NA	TRBJ2-3	CASSLGTVSTDTQYF	TGTGCCAGCAGCTTAGGGACAGTCTCCACAGATACGCAGTATTTT
TRBV7-6	NA	TRBJ1-1	CASRLQENTEAFF	TGTGCCAGCAGATTACAGGAGAACACTGAAGCTTTCTTT
TRBV6-1	NA	TRBJ2-1	CASKEVADNEQFF	TGTGCCAGCAAGGAAGTAGCTGATAATGAGCAGTTCTTC
TRBV6-1	NA	TRBJ2-2	CASSVILRSAGELFF	TGTGCCAGCAGTGTTATACTCCGTTCCGCCGGGGAGCTGTTTTTT
TRBV19	NA	TRBJ2-2	CASSRTGELFF	TGTGCCAGTAGTCGCACCGGGGAGCTGTTTTTT
TRBV7-6	NA	TRBJ1-2	CASSGGGVMGYTF	TGTGCCAGCAGCGGAGGGGGGGTAATGGGCTACACCTTC
TRBV7-9	NA	TRBJ1-1	CASSVRLNTEAFF	TGTGCCAGCTCGGTGAGGCTGAACACTGAAGCTTTCTTT
TRBV28	TRBD1	TRBJ2-7	CASSLWTGNGGEQYF	TGTGCCAGCAGTCTCTGGACAGGTAACGGAGGCGAGCAGTACTTC
TRBV19	NA	TRBJ1-5	CASIDDRRNQPQHF	TGTGCCAGCATCGATGACAGGCGCAATCAGCCCCAGCATTTT
TRBV5-1	TRBD1	TRBJ1-3	CASSPNPGTGYSGNTIYF	TGCGCCAGCAGCCCGAATCCCGGGACAGGGTACTCTGGAAACACCATATATTTT
TRBV19	NA	TRBJ1-1	CASTSTPGDTEAFF	TGTGCCAGTACTTCGACCCCCGGGGACACTGAAGCTTTCTTT
TRBV18	NA	TRBJ2-1	CASSGQRGPHEQFF	TGTGCCAGCTCCGGACAGCGAGGGCCCCATGAGCAGTTCTTC
TRBV9	NA	TRBJ2-7	CASSPGRFPYEQYF	TGTGCCAGCAGCCCAGGAAGGTTCCCCTACGAGCAGTACTTC
TRBV19	TRBD1	TRBJ1-2	CASSIPGGNYGYTF	TGTGCCAGTAGTATCCCAGGGGGCAACTATGGCTACACCTTC